These 8 T cell receptor beta chains share one sample of origin, sequenced in a study of human T cells and chemical hapten exposure. TCRdb processed the RACE reads anew with MiXCR; each CDR3 protein has one entry. The repertoire includes tens of thousands of distinct CDR3 sequences, 10% to 13% of them detected once, and under 2.5% sits in the top ten. Indicated time point: patch test 2, 6 weeks after DPC sensitization. The treatment was: therapeutic diphenylcyclopropenone sensitization with weekly scalp DPC. The source material was whole blood, sampled in connection with sensitization to the hapten diphenylcyclopropenone (DPC). The receptors shown here come from a woman younger than 45 with alopecia areata. Some clones in this sample may be carry-over from other donors' samples.

This clonotype was seen at least ten times. The chain carries TRBV7-9 and TRBJ1-2; D call uncertain. This CDR3 is built from 15 residues. V was pared by 5 bases and J by 4 bases, with 17 bases between. CDR1 and CDR2 (germline): SEHNR, FQNEAQ (reference sequence). The CDR3 DNA is TGTGCCAGCAGCCCTCTAATAGCCGTCTCCTATGGCTACACCTTC. Its protein is CASSPLIAVSYGYTF.

This clonotype was counted at least ten times. The V gene is TRBV6-5, the J gene TRBJ2-3, with TRBD2 identical over 14 bases. V was clipped by 5 bases and J by 7 bases; unmatched bases: 8. The germline V gene has CDR1 MNHEY and CDR2 SVGAGI. This CDR3 region has 16 residues. This CDR3 reads CASSTRLAGGSHTQYF. The CDR3 DNA reads TGTGCCAGCAGTACTCGACTAGCGGGGGGGTCGCATACGCAGTATTTT.

This clonotype appeared many times. The chain combines TRBV14 with TRBJ1-5; D unclear. Germline V lookup: CDR1 SGHDN, CDR2 FVKESK. This CDR3 has 13 residues. The V gene lost 0 bases and the J gene lost 9 bases, with 9 bases spanning the gap. CDR3 in amino acids: CASSQDLSSPQHF. The DNA of the CDR3 is TGTGCCAGCAGCCAAGATCTCTCCTCGCCCCAGCATTTT.

In this sample, this clonotype turned up many times. J is TRBJ1-3 and V is TRBV5-6; TRBD1 matches at 7 bases. Germline CDR1 is SGHDT and CDR2 is YYEEEE. V lost 6 bases, J lost 4 bases, and 7 bases stayed unmatched. The CDR3 is 14 amino acids. CDR3 sequence: CASTRRQGGNTIYF. For the CDR3, the DNA is TGTGCCAGCACCCGCCGACAGGGAGGAAACACCATATATTTT.

The gene calls are TRBV7-8 and TRBJ2-3, with D possibly being TRBD1 (6 bases). In germline, CDR1 is SGHVS, CDR2 FQNEAQ. The CDR3 has 16 residues. V was clipped by 5 bases and J by 0 bases, with 15 bases between them. CDR3 protein: CASSPLRDTSTDTQYF. CDR3 bases: TGTGCCAGCAGCCCGCTTCGGGACACGAGCACAGATACGCAGTATTTT.

The chain links TRBV29-1 to TRBJ2-1, with 13 bases that match TRBD2. The V gene end was trimmed by 7 bases and the J gene end by 8 bases; junction bases not matched to a gene: 23. Germline values: CDR1 SQVTM, CDR2 ANQGSEA. The CDR3 loop spans 19 amino acids. The CDR3 sequence: CSAITPGLAGTLHGDEQFF. As DNA, the CDR3 is TGCAGCGCCATAACCCCGGGACTAGCGGGGACGTTACATGGGGATGAGCAGTTCTTC.

The table lists this clonotype with a few counts. The gene calls are TRBV7-2 and TRBJ2-3, with 7 bases lining up with TRBD2. Germline-derived CDR1 and CDR2 are SGHTA and FQGNSA. The CDR3 length is 14 residues. Germline trimming cut 8 bases from V and 0 bases from J; bases unmatched to any gene: 5. CDR3 sequence (DNA): TGTGCCAGCCGAGCGGGGTTAAGCACAGATACGCAGTATTTT. Translating it yields CASRAGLSTDTQYF.

Ten or more counts support this clonotype. The CDR3 DNA reads as TGTGCCATTAAGAACGGACAGGGCGGACTTGGCTACACCTTC. The encoded protein is CAIKNGQGGLGYTF. The chain carries TRBV10-3 and TRBJ1-2, with TRBD1 matching over 8 bases. There are 14 residues in the CDR3. Germline V gene lookup returns CDR1 ENHRY and CDR2 SYGVKD. V lost 9 bases to trimming and J lost 7 bases; unmatched junction nucleotides: 13.